This record covers a single T cell receptor (beta chain). Original processing methods: From reference gene primer amplification, estimates of nucleated cell counts were derived. Sequencing was performed with immunoSEQ multiplex PCR; in TCRdb, only in-frame clones are kept and a portion is missing. The DNA gave D and trimming, while V, J and clone size come from that table. This table has around 180,000 clones, roughly 89% appearing once. All enrollees were roughly 18 to 89 years old and from about two dozen US areas. Which cohort a participant joined came from the clinical history participants gave. These data are taken from a study of blood T cell repertoires in COVID-19. The wider study: Material from acute and convalescent COVID-19 was sourced from the United States, Italy and Spain.

Germline CDR1 MDHEN, CDR2 SYDVKM. V dropped 6 bases and J dropped 8; count of bases not matched to a gene: 16. The CDR3 covers 16 residues. The chain employs TRBV28 and TRBJ1-2; TRBD1 matches 9 bases. The clonotype was recovered from a woman in her thirties or forties with acute COVID-19. Material for sequencing was PBMCs or T cells enriched from blood (not recorded which). The CDR3 is CASSLPAGTGKGGYTF. In DNA form, the CDR3 reads TGTGCCAGCAGCCTACCCGCCGGGACAGGGAAAGGCGGCTACACCTTC.